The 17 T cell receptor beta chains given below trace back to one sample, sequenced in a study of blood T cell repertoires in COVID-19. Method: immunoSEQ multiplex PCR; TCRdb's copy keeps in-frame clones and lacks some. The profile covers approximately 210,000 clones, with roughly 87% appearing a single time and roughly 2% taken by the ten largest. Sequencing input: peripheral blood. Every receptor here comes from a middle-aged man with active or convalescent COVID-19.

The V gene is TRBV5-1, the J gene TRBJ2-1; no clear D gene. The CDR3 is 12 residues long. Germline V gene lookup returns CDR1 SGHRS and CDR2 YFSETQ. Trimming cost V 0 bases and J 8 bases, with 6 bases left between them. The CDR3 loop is CASSLAFDEQFF. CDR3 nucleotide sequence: TGCGCCAGCAGCTTGGCCTTCGATGAGCAGTTCTTC.

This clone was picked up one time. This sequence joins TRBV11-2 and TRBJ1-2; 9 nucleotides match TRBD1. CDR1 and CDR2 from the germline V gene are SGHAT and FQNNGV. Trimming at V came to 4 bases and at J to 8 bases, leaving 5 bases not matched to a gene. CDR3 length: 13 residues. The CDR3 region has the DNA TGTGCCAGCAGCTCGTGGGACAGGGACGGCTACACCTTC. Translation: CASSSWDRDGYTF.

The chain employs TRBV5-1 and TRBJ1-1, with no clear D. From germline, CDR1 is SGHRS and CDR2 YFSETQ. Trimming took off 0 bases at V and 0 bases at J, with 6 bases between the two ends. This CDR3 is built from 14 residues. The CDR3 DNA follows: TGCGCCAGCAGCTTGGACCAGATGAACACTGAAGCTTTCTTT. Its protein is CASSLDQMNTEAFF.

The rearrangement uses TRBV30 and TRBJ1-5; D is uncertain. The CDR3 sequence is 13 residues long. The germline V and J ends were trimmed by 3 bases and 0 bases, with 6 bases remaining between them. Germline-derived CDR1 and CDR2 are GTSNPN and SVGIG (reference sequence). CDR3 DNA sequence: TGTGCCTGGAGCCAGAATAGCAATCAGCCCCAGCATTTT. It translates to CAWSQNSNQPQHF. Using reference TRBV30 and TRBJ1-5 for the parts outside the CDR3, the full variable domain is SQTIHQWPATLVQPVGSPLSLECTVEGTSNPNLYWYRQAAGRGLQLLFYSVGIGQISSEVPQNLSASRPQDRQFILSSKKLLLSDSGFYLCAWSQNSNQPQHFGDGTRLSIL.

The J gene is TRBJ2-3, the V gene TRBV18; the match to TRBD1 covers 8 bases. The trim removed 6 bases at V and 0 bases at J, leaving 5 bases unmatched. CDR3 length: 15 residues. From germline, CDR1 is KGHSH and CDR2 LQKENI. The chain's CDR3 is CASSNGQGSTDTQYF. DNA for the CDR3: TGTGCCAGCTCTAACGGACAGGGAAGCACAGATACGCAGTATTTT. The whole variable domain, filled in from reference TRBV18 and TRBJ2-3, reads NAGVMQNPRHLVRRRGQEARLRCSPMKGHSHVYWYRQLPEEGLKFMVYLQKENIIDESGMPKERFSAEFPKEGPSILRIQQVVRGDSAAYFCASSNGQGSTDTQYFGPGTRLTVL.

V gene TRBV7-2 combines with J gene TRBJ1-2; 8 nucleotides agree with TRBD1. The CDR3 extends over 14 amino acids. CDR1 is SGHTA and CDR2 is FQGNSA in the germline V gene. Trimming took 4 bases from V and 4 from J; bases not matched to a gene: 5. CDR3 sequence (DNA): TGTGCCAGCAGCTCCCAGGGGGCCAGCTATGGCTACACCTTC. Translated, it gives CASSSQGASYGYTF.

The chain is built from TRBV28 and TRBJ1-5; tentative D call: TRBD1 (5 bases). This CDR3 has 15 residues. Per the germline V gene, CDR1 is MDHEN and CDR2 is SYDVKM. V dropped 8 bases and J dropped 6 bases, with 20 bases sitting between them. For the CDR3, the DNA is TGTGCCAGCCGTCAGTCTGCAGGGCGGATTCAGCCCCAGCATTTT. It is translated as CASRQSAGRIQPQHF.

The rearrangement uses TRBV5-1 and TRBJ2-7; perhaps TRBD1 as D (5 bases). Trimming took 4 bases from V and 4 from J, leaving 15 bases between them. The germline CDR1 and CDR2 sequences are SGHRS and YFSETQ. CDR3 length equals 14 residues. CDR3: CASSPEGAGYEQYF. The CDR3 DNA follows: TGCGCCAGCAGCCCCGAAGGGGCAGGGTACGAGCAGTACTTC.

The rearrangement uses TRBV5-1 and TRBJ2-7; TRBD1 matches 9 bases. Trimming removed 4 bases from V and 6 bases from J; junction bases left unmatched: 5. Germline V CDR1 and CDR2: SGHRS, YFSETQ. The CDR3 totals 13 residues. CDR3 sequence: CASSHGQGSEQYF. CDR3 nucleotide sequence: TGCGCCAGCAGCCACGGACAGGGGAGCGAGCAGTACTTC.

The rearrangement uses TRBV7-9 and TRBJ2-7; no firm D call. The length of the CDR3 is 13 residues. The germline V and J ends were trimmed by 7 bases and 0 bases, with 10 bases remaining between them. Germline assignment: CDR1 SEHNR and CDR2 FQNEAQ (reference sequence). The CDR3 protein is CASTLPSSYEQYF. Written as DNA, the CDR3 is TGTGCCAGCACGTTACCTAGCTCCTACGAGCAGTACTTC.

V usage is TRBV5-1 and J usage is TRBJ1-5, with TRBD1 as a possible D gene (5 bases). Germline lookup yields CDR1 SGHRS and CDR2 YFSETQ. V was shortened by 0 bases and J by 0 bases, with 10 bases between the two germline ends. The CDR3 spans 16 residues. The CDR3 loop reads CASSLEGGASNQPQHF. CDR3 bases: TGCGCCAGCAGCTTGGAAGGAGGGGCTAGCAATCAGCCCCAGCATTTT.

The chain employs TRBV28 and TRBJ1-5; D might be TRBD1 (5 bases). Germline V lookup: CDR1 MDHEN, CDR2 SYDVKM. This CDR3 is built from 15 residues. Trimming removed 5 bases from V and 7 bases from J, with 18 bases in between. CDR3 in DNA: TGTGCCAGCAGTGGGGCCTTGGGGGGGGGACAGCCCCAGCATTTT. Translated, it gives CASSGALGGGQPQHF.

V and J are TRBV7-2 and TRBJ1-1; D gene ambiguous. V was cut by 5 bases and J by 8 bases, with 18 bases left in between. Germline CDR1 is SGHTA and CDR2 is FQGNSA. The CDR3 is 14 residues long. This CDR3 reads CASSPNGLWREAFF. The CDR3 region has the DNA TGTGCCAGCAGCCCCAACGGACTCTGGCGGGAAGCTTTCTTT.

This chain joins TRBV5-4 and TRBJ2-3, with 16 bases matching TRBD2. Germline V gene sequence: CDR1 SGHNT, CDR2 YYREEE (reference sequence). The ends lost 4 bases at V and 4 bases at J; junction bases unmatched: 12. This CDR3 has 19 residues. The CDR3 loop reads CASSVGTSGGAVSADTQYF. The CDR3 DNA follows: TGTGCCAGCAGCGTCGGGACTAGCGGGGGGGCCGTGTCCGCAGATACGCAGTATTTT.

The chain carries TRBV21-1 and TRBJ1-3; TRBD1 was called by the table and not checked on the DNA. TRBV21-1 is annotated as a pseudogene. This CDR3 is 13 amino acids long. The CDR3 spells CAIPPGAGNTIYF. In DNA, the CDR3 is TGTGCCATCCCTCCAGGGGCTGGAAACACCATATATTTT.

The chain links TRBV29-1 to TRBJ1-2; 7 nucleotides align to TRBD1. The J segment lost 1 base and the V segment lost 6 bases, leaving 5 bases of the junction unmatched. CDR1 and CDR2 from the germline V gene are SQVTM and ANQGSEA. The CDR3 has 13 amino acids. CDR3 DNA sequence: TGCAGCGTGGGACAGAGACATAACTATGGCTACACCTTC. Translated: CSVGQRHNYGYTF.

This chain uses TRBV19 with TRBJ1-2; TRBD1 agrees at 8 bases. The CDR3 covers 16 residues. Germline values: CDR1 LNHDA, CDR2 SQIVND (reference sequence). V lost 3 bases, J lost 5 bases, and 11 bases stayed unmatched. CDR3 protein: CASSINPGGALYGYTF. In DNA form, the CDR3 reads TGTGCCAGTAGTATCAACCCAGGGGGCGCCCTGTATGGCTACACCTTC.